This T cell receptor beta chain was observed in a study of T cell responses to AZD1222 COVID-19 vaccine. Sequenced by immunoSEQ multiplex PCR; TCRdb stores in-frame clones only, minus some. The sample consists of around 120,000 clones, 86% of them appearing once. The V segment lost 6 bases and the J segment 6 bases; nucleotides outside the gene matches: 15. Germline CDR1 is LNHNV and CDR2 is YYDKDF (reference sequence). The CDR3 has 17 amino acids. This clonotype was sampled from an adult who received the AZD1222 COVID-19 vaccine. The chain links TRBV15 to TRBJ2-1; TRBD1 aligns across 9 bases. The sample in question was peripheral blood, obtained 28 days after the second AZD1222 dose. The CDR3 spells CATRLGQGFSGFNEQFF. The CDR3 DNA reads as TGTGCCACCAGGTTGGGACAGGGATTTTCGGGCTTCAATGAGCAGTTCTTC.